This TCR beta chain comes out of a study of blood T cell repertoires in COVID-19. Overall study context: Italy, Spain and the United States were the sources of the convalescent and acute COVID-19 samples.

V shed 1 base, J shed 10 bases, and the junction held 5 bases outside the gene matches. The CDR3 consists of 13 residues. Original processing methods: The authors estimated nucleated cell counts from reference gene primer amplification. TCRdb keeps only in-frame clones here, not all; method: immunoSEQ multiplex PCR. That table gives V, J and clone size, and the DNA gave D and trimming. The sample has 210,000 or so clones; 70% to 90% are singletons. The sequence was obtained from a woman between 40 and 55 years old who had recovered from COVID-19. This rearrangement joins TRBV12-3 or TRBV12-4 to TRBJ1-1; 8 bases map to TRBD1. Sequencing input: peripheral blood. CDR3 sequence reads: CASSLVGQEGAFF. CDR3 nucleotides: TGTGCCAGCAGTTTAGTGGGACAGGAAGGAGCTTTCTTT.